The 9 T cell receptor beta chains listed next were all sequenced from one sample in a study of CD4 T cells in relation to SARS-CoV-2 and coronaviruses. No cognate antigen is known for these TCRs. CD4+ T cells from unexposed donors were obtained before the COVID-19 pandemic (2011-2018). After ten to eleven days of culture, CD4+ T cells were isolated. Generated by immunoSEQ multiplex PCR, the TCRdb table keeps only in-frame clones and is missing some. The profile covers approximately 25,000 clones, with 73% appearing a single time and roughly 18% taken by the ten largest. Sequencing used CD4+ T cells from PBMCs, cultured in vitro. The receptors derive from a human donor in good health.

This chain links TRBV3-1 (or the pseudogene TRBV3-2) with TRBJ2-4; D perhaps matches TRBD1 (5 bases). Trimming pared 0 bases from V and 2 bases from J, leaving 11 bases between. Germline CDR1 is LGHDT and CDR2 is YNNKEL (reference sequence). CDR3 length: 16 residues. This CDR3 reads CASSQDLQGSKNIQYF. In DNA, the CDR3 is TGTGCCAGCAGCCAAGATTTGCAGGGTTCCAAAAACATTCAGTACTTC.

This clone has only one observation. This chain connects TRBV5-5 to TRBJ2-7; 9 nucleotides line up with TRBD1. CDR3 length: 14 residues. Germline V gene sequence: CDR1 SGHKS, CDR2 YYEKEE (reference sequence). The V segment lost 0 bases and the J segment 6 bases; nucleotides outside the gene matches: 4. The CDR3, as DNA: TGTGCCAGCAGCTTGGTTGGACAGGGGCTCGAGCAGTACTTC. This translates into CASSLVGQGLEQYF. Combining the CDR3 with reference TRBV5-5 and TRBJ2-7 gives the whole variable domain DAGVTQSPTHLIKTRGQQVTLRCSPISGHKSVSWYQQVLGQGPQFIFQYYEKEERGRGNFPDRFSARQFPNYSSELNVNALLLGDSALYLCASSLVGQGLEQYFGPGTRLTVT.

The rearrangement links TRBV19 to TRBJ1-5, with D possibly being TRBD1 (6 bases). The length of the CDR3 is 14 residues. CDR1 is LNHDA and CDR2 is SQIVND in the germline V gene (reference sequence). Trimming cost V 9 bases and J 4 bases, with 16 bases left between them. CDR3: CASEQGGWNQPQHF. The CDR3 DNA follows: TGTGCCAGCGAACAGGGAGGATGGAATCAGCCCCAGCATTTT.

This clone was observed a few times. V gene TRBV30 combines with J gene TRBJ1-2; D remains unclear. The CDR3 extends over 12 amino acids. Trimming took off 3 bases at V and 8 bases at J, with 13 bases between the two ends. CDR1 and CDR2 from the germline V gene are GTSNPN and SVGIG (reference sequence). The CDR3 region has the DNA TGTGCCTGGAGCGTTTCGACCGGCGGCTACACCTTC. Protein sequence: CAWSVSTGGYTF.

The chain is built from TRBV6-5 and TRBJ2-7; D is undetermined. CDR1 is MNHEY, CDR2 SVGAGI, per germline. Trimming took 0 bases from V and 0 from J, leaving 9 bases between them. The CDR3 has 15 amino acids. CDR3: CASSYSWLSSYEQYF. The CDR3 DNA is TGTGCCAGCAGTTACTCGTGGTTGAGCTCCTACGAGCAGTACTTC.

The V gene is TRBV3-1 (or the pseudogene TRBV3-2), the J gene TRBJ2-5; TRBD1 matches at 7 bases. Trimming at V came to 2 bases and at J to 4 bases, leaving 4 bases not matched to a gene. The CDR3 spans 14 residues. In germline, CDR1 is LGHDT, CDR2 YNNKEL (reference sequence). CDR3: CASSQRDRGETQYF. The CDR3, as DNA: TGTGCCAGCAGCCAAAGGGACAGAGGAGAGACCCAGTACTTC.

The chain is built from TRBV9 and TRBJ2-1; 11 bases fit TRBD1. CDR1 and CDR2 (germline): SGDLS, YYNGEE. The junction had 6 bases not matched to a gene; V was cut back by 3 bases and J by 7 bases. This CDR3 spans 15 amino acids. CDR3 nucleotides: TGTGCCAGCAGCGGAACGGGACAGGGGGTGAATGAGCAGTTCTTC. The encoded protein is CASSGTGQGVNEQFF.

V is TRBV19 and J is TRBJ1-2; TRBD1 matches 10 bases. CDR1 LNHDA and CDR2 SQIVND come from the germline V gene (reference sequence). The CDR3 contains 17 residues. J lost 5 bases, V lost 5 bases, and 14 bases had no gene match. This CDR3 reads CASSPTGGFSEVYGYTF. For the CDR3, the DNA is TGTGCCAGTAGTCCGACAGGGGGCTTTTCAGAAGTGTATGGCTACACCTTC.

This clone was detected only once. This chain links TRBV28 with TRBJ2-1, with 16 bases aligning to TRBD2. CDR3 length equals 18 residues. The V gene's germline CDR1 is MDHEN and CDR2 SYDVKM. V lost 5 bases and J lost 9; bases outside the gene matches: 13. In DNA form, the CDR3 reads TGTGCCAGCAGTCGCATACAGGGACTAGCGGGAGGGATTGGTGAGCAGTTCTTC. This translates into CASSRIQGLAGGIGEQFF. The full variable domain, completed using reference TRBV28 and TRBJ2-1, is DVKVTQSSRYLVKRTGEKVFLECVQDMDHENMFWYRQDPGLGLRLIYFSYDVKMKEKGDIPEGYSVSREKKERFSLILESASTNQTSMYLCASSRIQGLAGGIGEQFFGPGTRLTVL.